This T cell receptor beta chain is drawn from a study of blood T cell repertoires in COVID-19 (TCRdb year 2020). Turning to the overall study: Samples covering the acute and convalescent phases of COVID-19 were provided by collaborators in the United States, Italy and Spain. The samples were drawn from two sources: the first 160 participants of the ongoing ImmuneRACE study, and 1,200 or so subjects contributed by 6 global collaborators. The dataset comprised deeply sampled blood TCRbeta repertoires from subjects exposed to, actively infected with, or recovered from COVID-19. Sample metadata almost always included a de-identified subject ID, COVID-19 status, age in years and sex. The repertoires were released in a freely available public database meant as a resource for research on the immune response to SARS-CoV-2. Where HLA class I and class II types were available, the types were taken from metadata supplied by the sample provider, not from assay-based typing. The prospective study material was composed of cDNA or gDNA derived from T cells, B-cell-depleted T cells, or PBMCs. What the study reported, not specific to this receptor: How much clinical and demographic metadata was included differed by source and by participant, and the metadata was provided uncurated.

Each collaborating institution followed its own protocols to collect whole blood in K2EDTA tubes. Collaborator samples were shipped for TCRbeta analysis as frozen whole blood, isolated PBMCs, or DNA extracted from either sample type. V trim: 7 bases; J trim: 5 bases; unmatched bases: 12. The CDR3 measures 15 amino acids from cysteine to phenylalanine. This entry keeps only the CDR3 DNA: 45 bases, framed from base 1. Reading the germline V gene gives CDR1 SQVTM and CDR2 ANQGSEA. As concerns this clone: No antigen is known for it. The record has no base qualities; no much larger clone is one base away.

TCRbeta CDR3 regions were amplified from genomic DNA by means of the immunoSEQ Assay, a bias-controlled multiplex PCR. The published analysis was carried out like this. Within the assay, amplification of reference gene primers was used to estimate how many nucleated cells each sample contained. To quantify the absolute abundance of each unique TCRbeta CDR3 rearrangement, sequence reads were collapsed and filtered. For each sample, productive Simpson clonality was calculated by taking the square root of Simpson's diversity index across productive rearrangements. TCRdb mirrors the immuneACCESS table, restricted to in-frame sequences. Some clones are absent from its copies; in checked studies, under half trace to an unresolved V gene, and the reason for the others is unknown. The DNA was the basis for D and trimming; V, J and clone size are from that table. The sample yields around 67,000 clones; 70% to 80% were counted once. Roughly a third of the sample lies in the top ten.

The receptor was derived from a woman between 65 and 79 years old with acute or convalescent COVID-19. The sample comprised peripheral blood. The V and J segments used are TRBV29-1 and TRBJ1-1, with TRBD1 identical over 11 junction bases. The CDR3 is CSAKVAGTGGTEAFF. The sequence in DNA is TGCAGCGCCAAAGTTGCGGGGACAGGGGGAACTGAAGCTTTCTTT.